The clone carrying this T cell receptor (beta chain) has a handful of counts. What it binds is unknown. There are 15 residues in the CDR3. The junction had 2 bases not matched to a gene; V was cut back by 1 base and J by 2 bases. CDR1 and CDR2 from the germline V gene are SGHRS and YFSETQ. It was with 60 Vbeta and 13 Jbeta primers that the PCR ran. The repertoire was sequenced with immunoSEQ multiplex PCR; TCRdb's copy has only in-frame clones and lacks some. The data show about 37,000 clones, roughly 79% seen once. This entry belongs to a study of cytomegalovirus exposure and HLA in healthy donors. Study in general: There were around 100 million unique TCR beta sequences, drawn from about 179 million T cells, in an earlier analysis.

Points from the study as a whole: Segments of the TCR beta V type were, in most cases, productive about 90% or about 30% of the time in an earlier analysis. A later analysis reportedly identified an Asian-associated ancestry cluster as carrying fewer N-insertions than the approximately 670-donor mean. A later analysis showed HLA-associated TCR beta chains outstripping equally common others in clonal expansion.

The sample taken for sequencing was PBMCs. This chain connects TRBV5-1 to TRBJ1-1; 10 nucleotides agree with TRBD1. This TCR derives from a woman between 40 and 55 years old in good health and CMV-seronegative. Here the CDR3 reads CASSLWTGGNTEAFF. In DNA form, the CDR3 reads TGCGCCAGCAGCTTGTGGACAGGGGGTAACACTGAAGCTTTCTTT.